What follows describes a single T cell receptor beta chain. These data belong to a study of blood T cell repertoires in COVID-19. Study-wide background: PBMCs, B-cell-depleted T cells, or T cells were the source of the cDNA or gDNA that made up the material.

Germline lookup yields CDR1 SGHTA and CDR2 FQGNSA. V was clipped by 5 bases and J by 0 bases, with 13 bases between them. The CDR3 runs to 15 residues. Produced via immunoSEQ multiplex PCR; TCRdb's table is partial and in-frame only. The profile shows 450,000 to 600,000 clones, 87% of them singletons. The sequenced sample consisted of PBMCs or T cells enriched from blood (not recorded which). The V call is TRBV7-2, the J call TRBJ1-2, with D hard to call. This TCR was sampled from a woman aged 18-35 years who had recovered from COVID-19. DNA for the CDR3: TGTGCCAGCAGCCCCTGGGGAGGGTCTAACTATGGCTACACCTTC. This encodes CASSPWGGSNYGYTF. Together with reference TRBV7-2 and TRBJ1-2, the CDR3 gives the full variable domain: GAGVSQSPSNKVTEKGKDVELRCDPISGHTALYWYRQSLGQGLEFLIYFQGNSAPDKSGLPSDRFSAERTGGSVSTLTIQRTQQEDSAVYLCASSPWGGSNYGYTFGSGTRLTVV.